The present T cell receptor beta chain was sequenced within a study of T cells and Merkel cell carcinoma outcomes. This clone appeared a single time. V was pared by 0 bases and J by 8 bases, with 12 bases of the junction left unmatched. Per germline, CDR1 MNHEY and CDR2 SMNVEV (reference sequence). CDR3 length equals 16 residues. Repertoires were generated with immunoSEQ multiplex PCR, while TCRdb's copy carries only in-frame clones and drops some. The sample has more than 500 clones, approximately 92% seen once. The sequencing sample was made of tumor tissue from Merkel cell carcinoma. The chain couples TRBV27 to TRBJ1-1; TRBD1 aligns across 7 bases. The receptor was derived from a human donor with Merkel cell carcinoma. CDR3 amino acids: CASSLSPTGNRAEAFF. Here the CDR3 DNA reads TGTGCCAGCAGTTTATCCCCGACAGGGAATAGAGCAGAAGCTTTCTTT.